This TCR beta chain was recorded in a study of T cell responses to AZD1222 COVID-19 vaccine. This clone was recorded only once. Germline loops: CDR1 SGHTA, CDR2 FQGTGA. V was trimmed by 5 bases and J by 0 bases, leaving 12 bases between them. This CDR3 is built from 15 residues. TCRdb's table, derived via immunoSEQ multiplex PCR, lists solely in-frame clones and lacks some. There are 100,000 to 150,000 clones in the sample; about 88% occur only once, and about 4.7% lies in the top ten. Sequenced material: peripheral blood, taken on day 0 of AZD1222 vaccination. The rearrangement links TRBV7-3 to TRBJ2-3; D might be TRBD2 (6 bases). The source of this sequence is an adult in good health. The CDR3 DNA is TGTGCCAGCAGCGCGGGACGGTCTAGCACAGATACGCAGTATTTT. Amino acid sequence: CASSAGRSSTDTQYF.